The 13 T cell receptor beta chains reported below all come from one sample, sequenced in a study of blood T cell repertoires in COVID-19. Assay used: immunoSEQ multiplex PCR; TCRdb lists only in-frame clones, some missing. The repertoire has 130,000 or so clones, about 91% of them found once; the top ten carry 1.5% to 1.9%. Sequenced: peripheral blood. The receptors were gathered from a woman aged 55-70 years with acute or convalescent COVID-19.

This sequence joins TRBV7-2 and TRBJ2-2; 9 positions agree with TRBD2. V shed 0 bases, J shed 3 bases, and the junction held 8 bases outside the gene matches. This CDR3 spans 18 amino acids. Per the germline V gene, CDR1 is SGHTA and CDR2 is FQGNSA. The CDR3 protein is CASSLAGGGVKYTGELFF. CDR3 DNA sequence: TGTGCCAGCAGCTTAGCTGGCGGGGGGGTTAAGTACACCGGGGAGCTGTTTTTT.

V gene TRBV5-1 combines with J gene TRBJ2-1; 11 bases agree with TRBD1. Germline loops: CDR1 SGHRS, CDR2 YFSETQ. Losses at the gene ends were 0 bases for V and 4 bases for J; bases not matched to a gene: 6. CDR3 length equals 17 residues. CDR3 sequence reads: CASSLAMGTGGYNEQFF. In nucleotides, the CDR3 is TGCGCCAGCAGCTTGGCAATGGGGACAGGGGGTTACAATGAGCAGTTCTTC.

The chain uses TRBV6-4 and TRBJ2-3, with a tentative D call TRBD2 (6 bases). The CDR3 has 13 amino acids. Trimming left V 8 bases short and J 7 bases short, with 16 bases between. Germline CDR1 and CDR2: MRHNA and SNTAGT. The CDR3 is CASGPRERYTQYF. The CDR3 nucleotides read TGTGCCAGCGGCCCTCGGGAGCGGTATACGCAGTATTTT.

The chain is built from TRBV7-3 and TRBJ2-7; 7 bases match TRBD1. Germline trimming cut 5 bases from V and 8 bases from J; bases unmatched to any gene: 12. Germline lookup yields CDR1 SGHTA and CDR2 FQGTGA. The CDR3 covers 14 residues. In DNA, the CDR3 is TGTGCCAGCAGCCCTAACTCAGGGGGTCACCAGCAGTACTTC. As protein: CASSPNSGGHQQYF.

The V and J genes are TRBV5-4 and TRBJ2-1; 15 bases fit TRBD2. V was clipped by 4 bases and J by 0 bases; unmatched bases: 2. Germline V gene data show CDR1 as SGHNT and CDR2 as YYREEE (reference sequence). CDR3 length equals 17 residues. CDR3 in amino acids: CASSRTSGGVSYNEQFF. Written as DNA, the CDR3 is TGTGCCAGCAGCCGGACTAGCGGGGGGGTCTCCTACAATGAGCAGTTCTTC.

The CDR3 loop is CASSQRLGGGGTGELFF. CDR3 in DNA: TGTGCCAGCAGCCAGAGATTAGGAGGGGGGGGAACCGGGGAGCTGTTTTTT. This chain connects TRBV4-2 to TRBJ2-2; a weak D match, TRBD2 (7 bases). Germline V gene sequence: CDR1 LGHNA, CDR2 YNFKEQ. The V and J ends lost 3 bases and 5 bases respectively, with 19 bases between them. This CDR3 spans 17 amino acids.

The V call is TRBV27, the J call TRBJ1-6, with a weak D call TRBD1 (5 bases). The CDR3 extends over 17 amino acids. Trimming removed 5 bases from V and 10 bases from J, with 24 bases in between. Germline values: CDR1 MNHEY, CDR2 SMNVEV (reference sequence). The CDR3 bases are TGTGCCAGCAGTCCCCGACAGACAATGAGGTCAGGCTCACCCCTCCACTTT. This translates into CASSPRQTMRSGSPLHF.

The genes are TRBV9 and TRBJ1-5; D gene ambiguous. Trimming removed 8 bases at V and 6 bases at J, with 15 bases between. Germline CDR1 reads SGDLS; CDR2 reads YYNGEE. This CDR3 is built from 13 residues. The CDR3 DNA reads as TGTGCCAGTGGTGGTGCCTCGGGTCAGCCCCAGCATTTT. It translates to CASGGASGQPQHF.

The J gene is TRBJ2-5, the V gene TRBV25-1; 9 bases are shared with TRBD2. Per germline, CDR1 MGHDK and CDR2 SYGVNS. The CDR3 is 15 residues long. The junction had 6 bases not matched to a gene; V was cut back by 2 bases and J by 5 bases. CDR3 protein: CASSEDAGGRETQYF. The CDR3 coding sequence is TGTGCCAGCAGTGAAGATGCGGGGGGGCGGGAGACCCAGTACTTC.

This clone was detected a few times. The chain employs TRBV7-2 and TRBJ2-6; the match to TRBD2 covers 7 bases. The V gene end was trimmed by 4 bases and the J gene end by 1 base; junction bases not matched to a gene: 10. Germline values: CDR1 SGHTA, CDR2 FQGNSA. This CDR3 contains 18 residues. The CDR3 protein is CASSSMAAGLSGANVLTF. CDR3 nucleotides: TGTGCCAGCAGCTCAATGGCAGCGGGGTTGTCTGGGGCCAACGTCCTGACTTTC.

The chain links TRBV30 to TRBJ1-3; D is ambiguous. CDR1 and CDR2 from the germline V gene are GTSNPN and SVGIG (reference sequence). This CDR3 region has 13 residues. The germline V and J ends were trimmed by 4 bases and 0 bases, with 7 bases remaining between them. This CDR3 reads CAWTVSSGNTIYF. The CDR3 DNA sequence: TGTGCCTGGACGGTGAGCTCTGGAAACACCATATATTTT.

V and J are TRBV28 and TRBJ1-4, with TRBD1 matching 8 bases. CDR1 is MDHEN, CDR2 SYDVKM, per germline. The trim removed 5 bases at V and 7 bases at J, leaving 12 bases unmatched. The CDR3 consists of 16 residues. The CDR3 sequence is CASSPPDRGGGEKLFF. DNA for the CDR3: TGTGCCAGCAGTCCGCCAGACAGGGGAGGAGGTGAAAAACTGTTTTTT.

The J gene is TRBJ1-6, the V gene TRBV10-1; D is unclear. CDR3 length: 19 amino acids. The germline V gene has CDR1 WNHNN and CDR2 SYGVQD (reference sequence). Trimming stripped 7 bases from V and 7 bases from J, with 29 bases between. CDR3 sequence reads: CASKLNPRAIGSFNSPLHF. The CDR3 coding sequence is TGCGCCAGCAAACTTAATCCGAGGGCGATCGGGTCATTCAATTCACCCCTCCACTTT.